This TCR beta chain derives from a study of T cell repertoires in cytomegalovirus infection. Across the study: Indications of both CMV infection and matching HLA type were provided by public TCR beta signatures.

Study outcomes and limitations: What dominated the ex vivo response were HLA-C-restricted CMV-specific TCR beta clonotypes. Carriers of CMV plus the relevant HLA were identified by cumulative public TCR beta family frequency.

TCRdb re-called the reads with MiXCR, one entry per CDR3 protein. This repertoire shows about 680,000 distinct CDR3 sequences, 20% to 25% found once; its top ten account for roughly 8%. This clonotype showed up just a few times. Its specificity is not known. The CDR3 has 14 residues. V gave up 4 bases and J gave up 7 bases, with 14 bases separating them. Germline V gene lookup returns CDR1 SEHNR and CDR2 FQNEAQ (reference sequence). The receptor's source is a human donor in good health (CMV status not recorded). Some clones in this sample may be carry-over from other donors' samples. This sequence joins TRBV7-9 and TRBJ1-5, with D perhaps matching TRBD1 (5 bases). The sample comprised CD8+ T cells from PBMCs. The CDR3 sequence: CASSSTEKLQPQHF. As DNA, the CDR3 is TGTGCCAGCAGCTCGACAGAGAAGTTACAGCCCCAGCATTTT.